This T cell receptor beta chain was captured in a study of T cells in localized non-small cell lung cancer. Study conclusions and caveats: Measurement of T cell clonality placed uninvolved adjacent lung highest, above the level in tumor. Without multi-region sequencing, intratumor heterogeneity could not be excluded. Adjacent lung tissue had a median about 50 of the top 100 clones found in the tumor. Blood T cell density predicted longer survival; adjacent-lung clonality, shorter.

Germline assignment: CDR1 SGDLS and CDR2 YYNGEE. Trimming at V came to 0 bases and at J to 2 bases, leaving 6 bases not matched to a gene. This CDR3 comprises 16 residues. TCRdb's copy holds only in-frame clones and misses some; the assay was immunoSEQ multiplex PCR. The top ten hold less than 6% of the sample, which has some 51,000 clones, 86% seen once. Details on this clone: What it recognizes is unknown.

The material was peripheral blood, obtained before any cancer treatment. The sequence came from a woman aged 40-69 years with stage I lung adenocarcinoma. This chain uses TRBV9 with TRBJ2-3, with TRBD2 matching over 7 bases. CDR3 residues: CASSVVGGRNTDTQYF. The CDR3 coding sequence is TGTGCCAGCAGCGTAGTTGGCGGGAGAAACACAGATACGCAGTATTTT.